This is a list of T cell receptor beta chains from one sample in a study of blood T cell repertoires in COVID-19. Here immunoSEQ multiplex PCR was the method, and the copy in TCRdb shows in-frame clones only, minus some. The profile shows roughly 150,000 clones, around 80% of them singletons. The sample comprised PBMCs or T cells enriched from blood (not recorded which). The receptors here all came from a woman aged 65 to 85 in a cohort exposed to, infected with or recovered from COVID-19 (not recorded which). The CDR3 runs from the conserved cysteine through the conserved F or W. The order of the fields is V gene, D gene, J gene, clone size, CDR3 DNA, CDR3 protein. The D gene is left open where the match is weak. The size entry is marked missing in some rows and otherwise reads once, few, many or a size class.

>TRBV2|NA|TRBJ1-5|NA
TGTGCCAGCAGGCAGGGGCTGGGGTTCCAGCCCCAGCATTTT
CASRQGLGFQPQHF
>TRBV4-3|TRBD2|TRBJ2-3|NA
TGCGCCAGCAGCCAAGATCCCAGGGAGGGGGATACGCAGTATTTT
CASSQDPREGDTQYF
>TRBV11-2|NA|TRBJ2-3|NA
TGTGCCAGCAGCTTAGAACTAGCTGGCTATACGCAGTATTTT
CASSLELAGYTQYF
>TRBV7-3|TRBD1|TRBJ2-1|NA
TGTGCCAGCAGCTTCGCGGTTAGGGGGCCTGGACTCGCTAGCCTCAATGAGCAGTTCTTC
CASSFAVRGPGLASLNEQFF
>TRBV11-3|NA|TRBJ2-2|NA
TGTGCCAGCAGCCAGAGGGTTAACACCGGGGAGCTGTTTTTT
CASSQRVNTGELFF
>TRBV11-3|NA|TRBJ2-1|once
TGTGCCAGCAGCCTCGGAGAGGCTAGATGGGATGAGCAGTTCTTC
CASSLGEARWDEQFF
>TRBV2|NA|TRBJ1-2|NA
TGTGCCAGCAGTGAAATTGCAGGGCGGGGTGGCTACACCTTC
CASSEIAGRGGYTF
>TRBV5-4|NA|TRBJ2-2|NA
TGTGCCAGCAGTTTCGCCGGGGATCGGCACGGGGAGCTGTTTTTT
CASSFAGDRHGELFF
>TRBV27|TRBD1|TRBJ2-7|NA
TGTGCCAGCAGGTCCACAGCTACAGGGGGTGTCTCCTACGAGCAGTACTTC
CASRSTATGGVSYEQYF
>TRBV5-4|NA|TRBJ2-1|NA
TGTGCCAGCAGCTTGGGAGGGCCCCAATCCTACAATGAGCAGTTCTTC
CASSLGGPQSYNEQFF
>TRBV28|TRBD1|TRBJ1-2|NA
TGTGCCAGCAGCACAACTGCCGGGACAGGGGCGTTCGGCTATGGCTACACCTTC
CASSTTAGTGAFGYGYTF
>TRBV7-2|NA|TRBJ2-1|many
TGTGCCAGCAGCTCCCCAGAGGGCCGTACTAGGAAGTCCTACAATGAGCAGTTCTTC
CASSSPEGRTRKSYNEQFF
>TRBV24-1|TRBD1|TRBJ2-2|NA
TGTGCCACCAGTGACCGCGGGACAGGGTTGAGGGCCGGGGAGCTGTTTTTT
CATSDRGTGLRAGELFF
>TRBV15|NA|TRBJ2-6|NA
TGTGCCACCAGCAGACCCTCCAACGTCCTGACTTTC
CATSRPSNVLTF
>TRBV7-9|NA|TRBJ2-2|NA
TGTGCCAGCAGCTTGCCACCAGCCTATGGGCGCGCGGGCGCCGGGGAGCTGTTTTTT
CASSLPPAYGRAGAGELFF
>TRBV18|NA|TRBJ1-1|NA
TGTGCCAGCTCACCCACGAGGGATGGGAACACTGAAGCTTTCTTT
CASSPTRDGNTEAFF